This passage covers 31 T cell receptor beta chains from one sample sequenced in a study of blood T cell repertoires in COVID-19. Some clones are missing from TCRdb's copy, which holds only in-frame ones; the method was immunoSEQ multiplex PCR. This table holds 70,000 or so clones, 86% found once. The sequenced sample was peripheral blood. Receptors were obtained from a middle-aged man with COVID-19, enrolled during active disease.

V usage is TRBV3-1 (or the pseudogene TRBV3-2) and J usage is TRBJ2-7; TRBD2 might be the D (5 bases). V was trimmed by 0 bases and J by 4 bases, leaving 10 bases between them. The CDR3 contains 14 residues. Germline lookup yields CDR1 LGHDT and CDR2 YNNKEL (reference sequence). CDR3 sequence reads: CASSQDSGEYEQYF. CDR3 DNA: TGTGCCAGCAGCCAAGATTCTGGGGAGTACGAGCAGTACTTC.

This clone was detected once. The V and J genes are TRBV28 and TRBJ2-7; possibly TRBD2 for D (6 bases). CDR1 and CDR2 (germline): MDHEN, SYDVKM. V shed 2 bases and J shed 3 bases, with 14 bases lying between them. This CDR3 spans 15 amino acids. CDR3: CASSLMAGNGYEQYF. CDR3 coding DNA: TGTGCCAGCAGTTTAATGGCGGGGAACGGCTACGAGCAGTACTTC.

CDR3: CACAKRADTQYF. The DNA of the CDR3 is TGTGCCTGCGCTAAGCGGGCAGATACGCAGTATTTT. The V and J genes are TRBV30 and TRBJ2-3, with TRBD2 as a possible D gene (6 bases). Germline loops: CDR1 GTSNPN, CDR2 SVGIG (reference sequence). This CDR3 contains 12 residues. V was trimmed by 6 bases and J by 4 bases, leaving 11 bases between them.

V and J are TRBV10-3 and TRBJ2-2; D perhaps matches TRBD2 (5 bases). The V gene's germline CDR1 is ENHRY and CDR2 SYGVKD. The CDR3 has 17 residues. V lost 10 bases and J lost 0, with 21 bases in between. CDR3: CATEKSGSLANTGELFF. Written as DNA, the CDR3 is TGTGCCACAGAAAAATCGGGAAGCCTCGCGAACACCGGGGAGCTGTTTTTT.

The V gene is TRBV29-1, the J gene TRBJ2-3; TRBD2 is a possible D gene (5 bases). Trimming pared 6 bases from V and 2 bases from J, leaving 12 bases between. The length of the CDR3 is 13 residues. CDR1 is SQVTM and CDR2 is ANQGSEA in the germline V gene. The chain's CDR3 is CSVRGRNTDTQYF. The CDR3 nucleotides are TGCAGCGTACGAGGGCGGAACACAGATACGCAGTATTTT.

This clone occurred once. The chain couples TRBV13 to TRBJ2-3, with TRBD2 matching over 7 bases. The CDR3 spans 17 residues. Germline trimming cut 1 base from V and 0 bases from J; bases unmatched to any gene: 7. Looked up from germline, CDR1 is PRHDT and CDR2 is FYEKMQ (reference sequence). CDR3 sequence: CASSLAVGGGSTDTQYF. As DNA, the CDR3 is TGTGCCAGCAGCTTAGCGGTTGGCGGGGGTAGCACAGATACGCAGTATTTT.

V usage is TRBV6-5 and J usage is TRBJ2-7, with a weak D call TRBD2 (5 bases). The CDR3 has 10 amino acids. Germline CDR1 is MNHEY and CDR2 is SVGAGI. The V and J ends lost 8 bases and 7 bases respectively, with 9 bases between them. The CDR3 loop reads CASGSGEQYF. The DNA of the CDR3 is TGTGCCAGCGGGAGTGGGGAGCAGTACTTC.

This rearrangement joins TRBV27 to TRBJ2-1; D uncertain. The V gene lost 3 bases and the J gene lost 0 bases, with 12 bases spanning the gap. CDR1 is MNHEY, CDR2 SMNVEV, per germline (reference sequence). The CDR3 totals 16 residues. The CDR3 nucleotides are TGTGCCAGCAGTTTCCGCTCCCGTAGCTCCTACAATGAGCAGTTCTTC. It codes for CASSFRSRSSYNEQFF.

The chain uses TRBV7-3 and TRBJ2-3; the D gene is possibly TRBD1 (6 bases). V was pared by 5 bases and J by 4 bases, with 16 bases between. CDR3 length: 15 residues. CDR1 SGHTA and CDR2 FQGTGA come from the germline V gene. The CDR3 sequence is CASSANTGFADTQYF. In DNA, the CDR3 is TGTGCCAGCAGCGCTAACACAGGGTTCGCAGATACGCAGTATTTT.

This clone has a single count. V gene TRBV19 combines with J gene TRBJ2-1; 7 bases line up with TRBD1. Losses at the gene ends were 10 bases for V and 5 bases for J; bases not matched to a gene: 8. Germline V gene data show CDR1 as LNHDA and CDR2 as SQIVND (reference sequence). The CDR3 runs to 13 residues. The CDR3 DNA reads TGTGCCACCTTGGACAGGACGAACAATGAGCAGTTCTTC. This translates into CATLDRTNNEQFF.

This chain joins TRBV6-5 and TRBJ2-7, with 15 bases matching TRBD2. The CDR3 runs to 15 residues. Per the germline V gene, CDR1 is MNHEY and CDR2 is SVGAGI. V gave up 6 bases and J gave up 4 bases; unmatched junction bases: 4. The chain's CDR3 is CASRAGTSGGYEQYF. The CDR3 nucleotides read TGTGCCAGCAGGGCCGGGACTAGCGGGGGGTACGAGCAGTACTTC.

The chain carries TRBV25-1 and TRBJ2-1; TRBD1 agrees at 10 bases. Trimming removed 0 bases from V and 4 bases from J; junction bases left unmatched: 3. The CDR3 runs to 16 residues. Germline V gene data show CDR1 as MGHDK and CDR2 as SYGVNS. This CDR3 reads CASSEYRDRGYNEQFF. CDR3 coding DNA: TGTGCCAGCAGTGAATATCGGGACAGGGGATACAATGAGCAGTTCTTC.

V and J are TRBV4-1 and TRBJ1-1; D unresolved. CDR3 length equals 13 residues. The germline V gene encodes CDR1 MGHRA and CDR2 YSYEKL. Deletions cut 0 bases from V and 7 bases from J, with 9 bases between. CDR3 region: CASSQEFQREAFF. The CDR3 coding sequence is TGCGCCAGCAGCCAAGAGTTCCAGCGTGAAGCTTTCTTT.

This clone has only a few counts. The rearrangement uses TRBV4-2 and TRBJ1-1; D unresolved. Trimming removed 2 bases at V and 10 bases at J, with 11 bases between. Per the germline V gene, CDR1 is LGHNA and CDR2 is YNFKEQ. There are 12 residues in the CDR3. The CDR3 loop reads CASSQIPMRAFF. In DNA form, the CDR3 reads TGTGCCAGCAGCCAAATCCCAATGAGAGCTTTCTTT.

V gene TRBV6-6 combines with J gene TRBJ2-2, with TRBD2 as a possible D gene (6 bases). Germline V gene sequence: CDR1 MNHNY, CDR2 SVGAGI (reference sequence). Trimming took off 8 bases at V and 7 bases at J, with 8 bases between the two ends. The CDR3 totals 11 residues. CDR3 sequence reads: CASGRDGELFF. The CDR3 DNA is TGTGCCAGCGGGCGGGACGGGGAGCTGTTTTTT.

Notes on this clone: At one end the junction does not follow the germline gene, possibly because of a read error. The chain recombines TRBV5-1 with TRBJ2-2; 10 bases are a match to TRBD2. CDR3 length: 16 amino acids. Germline assignment: CDR1 SGHRS and CDR2 YFSETQ. The DNA for the CDR3 is TGCGCCTGCAGCGAGACCGAGCCAGCGGGAGGGGGGGAGCTGTTTTTT. This encodes CACSETEPAGGGELFF.

This chain connects TRBV7-2 to TRBJ2-1; D ambiguous. Per the germline V gene, CDR1 is SGHTA and CDR2 is FQGNSA. The CDR3 has 13 amino acids. V lost 6 bases to trimming and J lost 4 bases, with 10 bases between them. This chain's CDR3 is CASRSLVYNEQFF. DNA for the CDR3: TGTGCCAGCAGGTCCCTAGTATACAATGAGCAGTTCTTC.

The chain is built from TRBV30 and TRBJ1-2, with D possibly being TRBD1 (5 bases). The CDR3 loop spans 12 amino acids. Germline values: CDR1 GTSNPN, CDR2 SVGIG (reference sequence). V was clipped by 4 bases and J by 6 bases, with 12 bases between them. CDR3 DNA sequence: TGTGCCTGGAATGGGGGGACCGATGGCTACACCTTC. Translating gives CAWNGGTDGYTF.

This clone was detected a few times. The chain carries TRBV12-3 or TRBV12-4 and TRBJ1-1; D unresolved. V was cut by 3 bases and J by 4 bases, with 9 bases left in between. The CDR3 has 13 residues. The CDR3 reads CASSFRESTEAFF. The CDR3 nucleotides read TGTGCCAGCAGTTTTCGGGAGAGCACTGAAGCTTTCTTT.

This rearrangement joins TRBV6-5 to TRBJ1-1; 11 bases line up with TRBD1. Germline V gives CDR1 MNHEY, CDR2 SVGAGI. V lost 6 bases, J lost 4 bases, and 4 bases stayed unmatched. The CDR3 covers 14 residues. In nucleotides, the CDR3 is TGTGCCAGCAGGCCGGGACAGGGGGGCACTGAAGCTTTCTTT. Its protein product is CASRPGQGGTEAFF.

This rearrangement joins TRBV29-1 to TRBJ2-3, with TRBD2 identical over 8 bases. Germline-derived CDR1 and CDR2 are SQVTM and ANQGSEA. Trimming cost V 5 bases and J 1 base; bases outside gene matches: 5. This CDR3 contains 14 residues. The chain's CDR3 is CSVTRGGGTDTQYF. The CDR3 DNA is TGCAGCGTTACCCGGGGGGGCGGCACAGATACGCAGTATTTT.

The chain employs TRBV12-3 or TRBV12-4 and TRBJ1-2; D is unclear. The length of the CDR3 is 12 residues. V was shortened by 3 bases and J by 8 bases, with 10 bases between the two germline ends. The CDR3 region is CASSFLSGGYTF. The CDR3 DNA reads as TGTGCCAGCAGTTTCTTAAGCGGAGGCTACACCTTC.

V usage is TRBV15 and J usage is TRBJ2-1; the D is unclear. There are 14 residues in the CDR3. The germline gives CDR1 LNHNV, CDR2 YYDKDF (reference sequence). With 4 bases removed from V and 6 bases from J, the gap between germline ends came to 13 bases. The CDR3 sequence: CATSTPERGNEQFF. DNA of the CDR3: TGTGCCACCAGCACTCCGGAAAGAGGCAATGAGCAGTTCTTC.

V and J are TRBV6-2 or TRBV6-3 and TRBJ2-5; 10 bases map to TRBD2. Germline CDR1 and CDR2: MNHEY and SVGEGT. The CDR3 runs 18 residues. With V trimmed by 0 bases and J by 5 bases, 12 bases remained unmatched. The CDR3 nucleotides read TGTGCCAGCAGTTACTCGAGCCGCCTAGCGGGGGACCCCGAGACCCAGTACTTC. This gives the protein CASSYSSRLAGDPETQYF.

This sequence joins TRBV12-3 or TRBV12-4 and TRBJ2-1; 7 bases align to TRBD1. The CDR3 length is 13 residues. Trimming removed 8 bases from V and 9 bases from J; junction bases left unmatched: 10. In DNA, the CDR3 is TGTGCCAGCGGAAAAACAGGGGTGATTGAGCAGTTCTTC. Its translation is CASGKTGVIEQFF.

This sequence joins TRBV10-3 and TRBJ2-3; D might be TRBD1 (6 bases). CDR3 length equals 15 residues. Germline CDR1 reads ENHRY; CDR2 reads SYGVKD. CDR3 DNA sequence: TGTGCTTTATCCCCAGGGGCTACGGGCACAGATACGCAGTATTTT. This encodes CALSPGATGTDTQYF.

The chain is built from TRBV11-2 and TRBJ2-7; TRBD1 might be the D (5 bases). The V gene lost 4 bases and the J gene lost 3 bases, with 7 bases spanning the gap. CDR3 size: 12 residues. Germline values: CDR1 SGHAT, CDR2 FQNNGV. CDR3 bases: TGTGCCAGCAGCTCCCAGGGCTACGAGCAGTACTTC. Its protein product is CASSSQGYEQYF.

The V and J genes are TRBV2 and TRBJ2-2, with 9 bases matching TRBD1. Trimming removed 6 bases from V and 4 bases from J; junction bases left unmatched: 3. Per the germline V gene, CDR1 is SNHLY and CDR2 is FYNNEI. CDR3 length: 14 amino acids. CDR3 coding DNA: TGTGCCAGCAGGGGGGACAGGGTCACCGGGGAGCTGTTTTTT. It codes for CASRGDRVTGELFF.

The rearrangement joins TRBV28 to TRBJ1-1, with 8 bases fitting TRBD1. The length of the CDR3 is 14 residues. Germline CDR1 reads MDHEN; CDR2 reads SYDVKM. V trimming: 4 bases; J trimming: 5 bases; junction bases outside the gene matches: 6. Here the CDR3 reads CASSSTGEGTEAFF. As DNA, the CDR3 is TGTGCCAGCAGTTCGACAGGGGAGGGGACTGAAGCTTTCTTT.

The rearrangement joins TRBV2 to TRBJ1-3; no reliable D call. V was shortened by 3 bases and J by 0 bases, with 6 bases between the two germline ends. Germline V gives CDR1 SNHLY, CDR2 FYNNEI. The CDR3 sequence is 14 residues long. This CDR3 reads CASSEPSSGNTIYF. In DNA, the CDR3 is TGTGCCAGCAGTGAGCCGAGCTCTGGAAACACCATATATTTT. Complete variable domain (other parts from reference TRBV2 and TRBJ1-3): EPEVTQTPSHQVTQMGQEVILRCVPISNHLYFYWYRQILGQKVEFLVSFYNNEISEKSEIFDDQFSVERPDGSNFTLKIRSTKLEDSAMYFCASSEPSSGNTIYFGEGSWLTVV.

The chain uses TRBV5-1 and TRBJ2-4, with 7 nucleotides matching TRBD1. The germline CDR1 and CDR2 sequences are SGHRS and YFSETQ. V lost 4 bases and J lost 3; bases outside the gene matches: 7. The CDR3 sequence is 15 residues long. The DNA for the CDR3 is TGCGCCAGCAGCCGATTGACAGGGAACAAAAACATTCAGTACTTC. Protein sequence: CASSRLTGNKNIQYF.